This entry describes one T cell receptor beta chain. Its antigen is unidentified. The data are from a study of cytomegalovirus exposure and HLA in healthy donors. Study at large: Among roughly 180 million T cells, an earlier analysis found 120 million or so unique TCR beta sequences. Study-level points and caveats: Cytomegalovirus association was listed for about 170 TCR beta chains.

A multiplex PCR was run with 60 Vbeta primers and 13 Jbeta primers. Libraries were prepared by immunoSEQ multiplex PCR; TCRdb keeps only in-frame clonotypes and omits some of them. The sample lists over 200,000 clones; roughly four fifths were seen once. The sequence was obtained from a woman between 40 and 55 years old in good health and CMV-seronegative. The sample taken for sequencing was PBMCs.

The CDR3 loop is CASSSWGPNTGELFF. For the CDR3, the DNA is TGTGCCAGCAGCTCATGGGGGCCGAACACCGGGGAGCTGTTTTTT. The chain employs TRBV5-6 and TRBJ2-2; tentative D call: TRBD1 (6 bases). The CDR3 totals 15 residues. V was trimmed by 3 bases and J by 0 bases, leaving 9 bases between them. The germline gives CDR1 SGHDT, CDR2 YYEEEE. Filled out from reference TRBV5-6 and TRBJ2-2, the complete variable domain reads DAGVTQSPTHLIKTRGQQVTLRCSPKSGHDTVSWYQQALGQGPQFIFQYYEEEERQRGNFPDRFSGHQFPNYSSELNVNALLLGDSALYLCASSSWGPNTGELFFGEGSRLTVL.